The rows below give T cell receptor beta chains drawn from one sample of a study of cytomegalovirus exposure and HLA in healthy donors. Profiled with immunoSEQ multiplex PCR; TCRdb holds only in-frame clones, not every one. Of some 190,000 clones listed, around 85% are singletons. The source material was PBMCs. These receptors all stem from a man between 18 and 35 years old in good health and CMV-seronegative. Both conserved end residues are part of each CDR3. D genes are given only for firm matches. Not all rows give a size; the values are once, few, many and, for expanded clones, a class.

V	D	size	J	DNA	CDR3
TRBV10-3	NA	NA	TRBJ2-7	TGTGCCATCCAAACAGAATCCGAGGGTTACGAGCAGTACTTC	CAIQTESEGYEQYF
TRBV6-4	NA	NA	TRBJ1-5	TGTGCCAGCAGTTCAGTGGCGGCTCAGCCCCAGCATTTT	CASSSVAAQPQHF
TRBV2	NA	once	TRBJ1-1	TGTGCCAGCAGTGCCGGGTCGGGCACTGAAGCTTTCTTT	CASSAGSGTEAFF
TRBV20-1	NA	NA	TRBJ2-1	TGCAGTGCTAGACGATCGGATGAGCAGTTCTTC	CSARRSDEQFF
TRBV4-2	NA	once	TRBJ2-7	TGTGCCAGCAGCCAAGAAACAGGGTTCTACGAGCAGTACTTC	CASSQETGFYEQYF
TRBV5-6	TRBD2	few	TRBJ2-1	TGTGCCAGCAGCTTTTCTCGGACTAGACAACACGATGAGCAGTTCTTC	CASSFSRTRQHDEQFF
TRBV5-1	TRBD2	NA	TRBJ2-7	TGCGCCAGCAGCCCGACCGGGGGGGATATCTACGAGCAGTACTTC	CASSPTGGDIYEQYF
TRBV29-1	NA	NA	TRBJ1-2	TGCAGCGTTGAGGGGGGGGGCGAATATGGCTACACCTTC	CSVEGGGEYGYTF
TRBV7-2	NA	many	TRBJ1-6	TGTGCCAGCAGCACGATACAGAATTCACCCCTCCACTTT	CASSTIQNSPLHF
TRBV11-3	TRBD1	NA	TRBJ1-1	TGTGCCAGCAGCTTTACAGGGGCAGCTGAAGCTTTCTTT	CASSFTGAAEAFF
TRBV5-1	TRBD2	NA	TRBJ2-1	TGCGCCAGCAGCCCTACACGAGGGACTAGCGGGAGGGTCAATGAGCAGTTCTTC	CASSPTRGTSGRVNEQFF
TRBV4-2	TRBD2	NA	TRBJ2-1	TGTGCCAGCAGCCAAGATACACTAGCGGGAAGGAATGAGCAGTTCTTC	CASSQDTLAGRNEQFF
TRBV6-5	NA	NA	TRBJ1-3	TGTGCCAGCAGAAAGGCGGACAGATCGAACACCATATATTTT	CASRKADRSNTIYF
TRBV27	NA	NA	TRBJ1-6	TGTGCCAGCAGTTTAAGACAGGCTTCACCCCTCCACTTT	CASSLRQASPLHF
TRBV7-6	TRBD1	few	TRBJ2-7	TGTGCCAGCAGCTCCCGACAGGGGGGCGAGCAGTACTTC	CASSSRQGGEQYF
TRBV6-1	NA	NA	TRBJ2-5	TGTGCCAGCAGTGATAACAGAGAAGAGACCCAGTACTTC	CASSDNREETQYF
TRBV7-9	TRBD1	NA	TRBJ2-4	TGTGCCAGCAGCTTATCAGGGGGCCCCAGTCTCGTTCAGTACTTC	CASSLSGGPSLVQYF
TRBV29-1	NA	NA	TRBJ2-4	TGCAGCATAGCCGTAAAGCAGACCAAAAACATTCAGTACTTC	CSIAVKQTKNIQYF
TRBV6-1	NA	once	TRBJ1-2	TGTGCCAGCCGCTTAGCGGACGGCTATGGCTACACCTTC	CASRLADGYGYTF
TRBV5-1	TRBD2	NA	TRBJ2-5	TGCGCCAGCAGCCCCCAAGCGCGGGAGCTTGAGACCCAGTACTTC	CASSPQARELETQYF
TRBV30	NA	NA	TRBJ2-1	TGTGCCTGGAGTGCCTTAGCGAACAATGAGCAGTTCTTC	CAWSALANNEQFF
TRBV5-1	NA	once	TRBJ2-7	TGCGCCAGCAGGCGCAGCGGGCAAAGCTCCTACGAGCAGTACTTC	CASRRSGQSSYEQYF
TRBV7-2	TRBD2	NA	TRBJ2-7	TGTGCCAGCAGCTTAGGACGGGAGGGCCACAGGGAGCAGTACTTC	CASSLGREGHREQYF
TRBV6-5	TRBD1	NA	TRBJ2-1	TGTGCCAGCAGTCCGGACAGGGGCCTTTCCAATGAGCAGTTCTTC	CASSPDRGLSNEQFF
TRBV2	TRBD2	few	TRBJ2-7	TGTGCCAGCAGTTACTTGCGGGAGAAGGACGAGCAGTACTTC	CASSYLREKDEQYF
TRBV11-1	NA	NA	TRBJ2-3	TGTGCCAGCAGCTCCGAGGTATTAGCGGCTAGCACAGATACGCAGTATTTT	CASSSEVLAASTDTQYF
TRBV7-2	TRBD2	NA	TRBJ2-3	TGTGCCAGCAGCTTAAGGCTCACCGGGGGGACAGATACGCAGTATTTT	CASSLRLTGGTDTQYF
TRBV5-1	NA	NA	TRBJ1-2	TGCGCCAGCACGGATTATGGACCCCCCACAGGACAGAAATATGGCTACACCTTC	CASTDYGPPTGQKYGYTF
TRBV25-1	TRBD1	NA	TRBJ1-2	TGTGCCAGCAGATCCCCGGACAGGAACTATGGCTACACCTTC	CASRSPDRNYGYTF
TRBV5-5	NA	NA	TRBJ1-1	TGTGCCAGCAGCTTGAGACAGCAGAACACTGAAGCTTTCTTT	CASSLRQQNTEAFF
TRBV12-5	NA	once	TRBJ2-7	TGTGCTAGTGGCTGGACAACCTACGAGCAGTACTTC	CASGWTTYEQYF
TRBV6-5	NA	NA	TRBJ1-1	TGTGCCAGCAGTTACTCGAGGTCAAAAGCTTTCTTT	CASSYSRSKAFF
TRBV4-3	NA	NA	TRBJ1-4	TGCGCCAGCAGCCAGGTGTCAGGGCCCGCAAAACTGTTTTTT	CASSQVSGPAKLFF
TRBV27	NA	NA	TRBJ2-7	TGTGCCAGCAGTTGGAGCTCCTACGAGCAGTACTTC	CASSWSSYEQYF
TRBV18	NA	NA	TRBJ2-3	TGTGCCAGCTCACCGACTACAGATACGCAGTATTTT	CASSPTTDTQYF
TRBV7-2	TRBD1	NA	TRBJ1-5	TGTGCCAGCAGCGAGGGACAGGGCGGTCAGCCCCAGCATTTT	CASSEGQGGQPQHF
TRBV19	TRBD2	few	TRBJ2-5	TGTGCCAGTAGTATCTTCGGGAGGGCCCGTGGAGAGACCCAGTACTTC	CASSIFGRARGETQYF
TRBV10-3	NA	NA	TRBJ1-2	TGTGCCATCAACGAGGGGGAAAGGGACTATGGCTACACCTTC	CAINEGERDYGYTF
TRBV5-4	TRBD2	NA	TRBJ2-1	TGTGCCAGCAGCTCAGGAAGCGGGAAGTCTTACAATGAGCAGTTCTTC	CASSSGSGKSYNEQFF
TRBV5-6	TRBD1	NA	TRBJ1-6	TGTGCCAGCAGCAGGGACAGGGGAAAGGACGGTAATTCACCCCTCCACTTT	CASSRDRGKDGNSPLHF
TRBV7-2	NA	few	TRBJ2-1	TGTGCCAGCAGCCCGGGGACTCCTAGAGGTAGGAATGAGCAGTTCTTC	CASSPGTPRGRNEQFF
TRBV11-1	NA	NA	TRBJ2-3	TGTGCCAGCAGCTTAGACTCCGTGGACTTCGGGTACCCAGATACGCAGTATTTT	CASSLDSVDFGYPDTQYF
TRBV30	NA	NA	TRBJ2-7	TGTGCCTGGAGTGGGCTCTACGAGCAGTACTTC	CAWSGLYEQYF
TRBV7-8	TRBD1	NA	TRBJ1-2	TGTGCCAGCAGCCGGATAGGGCAGGGGGCCTATGGCTACACCTTC	CASSRIGQGAYGYTF
TRBV9	NA	NA	TRBJ2-7	TGTGCCAGCAGCGTAGATGTAGATAGCTCCTACGAGCAGTACTTC	CASSVDVDSSYEQYF
TRBV10-3	NA	once	TRBJ1-2	TGTGCCATCAGTGAGTTAGGCCCTCCGGGTTATGGCTACACCTTC	CAISELGPPGYGYTF
TRBV7-9	TRBD1	NA	TRBJ2-5	TGTTCCAGCAGCTTAGCAGGGGGCCGAGAGACCCAGTACTTC	CSSSLAGGRETQYF
TRBV6-5	NA	NA	TRBJ2-1	TGTGCCAGCAGTTACTTTGCAGGGGCAGACAATGAGCAGTTCTTC	CASSYFAGADNEQFF
TRBV7-2	TRBD1	NA	TRBJ1-2	TGTGCCAGCAGCACTAAGACAGGGGGTCCCCTAGAGGCCTATGGCTACACCTTC	CASSTKTGGPLEAYGYTF
TRBV19	NA	NA	TRBJ1-1	TGTGCCAGCCTGGAGGGTTCTGAAGCTTTCTTT	CASLEGSEAFF
TRBV6-4	NA	NA	TRBJ2-7	TGTGCCAGCAGCCGGGACTGGTCTGGGGAGCAGTACTTC	CASSRDWSGEQYF
TRBV7-9	NA	NA	TRBJ1-4	TGTGCCAGCAGCCCCCGAGTTAATGAAAAACTGTTTTTT	CASSPRVNEKLFF
TRBV5-1	TRBD2	NA	TRBJ2-1	TGCGCCAGCAGCTTACGACTGAGTGGACTAGGGGAAGGCAATGAGCAGTTCTTC	CASSLRLSGLGEGNEQFF
TRBV15	NA	NA	TRBJ1-5	TGTGCCACCAGCAGAGAACAAGACGGGGTTCAGCCCCAGCATTTT	CATSREQDGVQPQHF